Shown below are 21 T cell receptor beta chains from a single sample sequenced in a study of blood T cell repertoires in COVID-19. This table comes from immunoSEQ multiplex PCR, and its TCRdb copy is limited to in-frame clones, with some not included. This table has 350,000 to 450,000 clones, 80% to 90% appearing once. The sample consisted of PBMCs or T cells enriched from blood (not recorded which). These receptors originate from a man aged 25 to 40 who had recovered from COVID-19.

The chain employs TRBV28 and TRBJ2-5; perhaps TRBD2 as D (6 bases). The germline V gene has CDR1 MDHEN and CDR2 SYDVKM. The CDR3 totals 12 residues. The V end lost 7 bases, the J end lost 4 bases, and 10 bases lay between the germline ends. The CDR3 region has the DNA TGTGCCAGCAACCCCGGGGGAGAGACCCAGTACTTC. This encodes CASNPGGETQYF. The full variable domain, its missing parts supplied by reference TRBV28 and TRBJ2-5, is DVKVTQSSRYLVKRTGEKVFLECVQDMDHENMFWYRQDPGLGLRLIYFSYDVKMKEKGDIPEGYSVSREKKERFSLILESASTNQTSMYLCASNPGGETQYFGPGTRLLVL.

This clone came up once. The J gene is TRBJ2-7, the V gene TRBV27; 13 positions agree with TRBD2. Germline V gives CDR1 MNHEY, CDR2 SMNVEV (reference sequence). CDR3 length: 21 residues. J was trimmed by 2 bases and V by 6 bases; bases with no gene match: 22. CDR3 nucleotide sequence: TGTGCCAGCAGCCGTGAATTCCGGACTACTAGCGGGAGGGACCTAACCTACGAGCAGTACTTC. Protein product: CASSREFRTTSGRDLTYEQYF.

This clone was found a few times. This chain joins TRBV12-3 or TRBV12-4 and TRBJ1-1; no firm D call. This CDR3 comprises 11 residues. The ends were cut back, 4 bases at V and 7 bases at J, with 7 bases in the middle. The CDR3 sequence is CASSSEIEAFF. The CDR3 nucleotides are TGTGCCAGCAGTTCGGAGATTGAAGCTTTCTTT.

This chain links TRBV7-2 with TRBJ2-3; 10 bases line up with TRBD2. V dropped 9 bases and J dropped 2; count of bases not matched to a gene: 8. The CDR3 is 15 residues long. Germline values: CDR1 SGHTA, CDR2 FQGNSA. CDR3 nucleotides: TGTGCCAGTGGGTGGACTAGCGGTAACACAGATACGCAGTATTTT. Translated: CASGWTSGNTDTQYF.

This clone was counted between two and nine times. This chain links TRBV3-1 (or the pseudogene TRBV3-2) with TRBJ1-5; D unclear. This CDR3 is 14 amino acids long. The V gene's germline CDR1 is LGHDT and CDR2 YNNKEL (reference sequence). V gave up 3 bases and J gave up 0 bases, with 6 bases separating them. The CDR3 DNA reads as TGTGCCAGCAGCCAGTCCAGTAGCAATCAGCCCCAGCATTTT. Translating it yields CASSQSSSNQPQHF.

This chain's CDR3 is CASSPQTQGGKYEQYF. CDR3 in DNA: TGCGCCAGCAGCCCCCAAACCCAGGGGGGCAAATACGAGCAGTACTTC. The chain joins TRBV5-1 to TRBJ2-7, with a tentative D call TRBD1 (7 bases). This CDR3 comprises 16 residues. V dropped 4 bases and J dropped 4 bases, with 21 bases sitting between them. CDR1 is SGHRS, CDR2 YFSETQ, per germline.

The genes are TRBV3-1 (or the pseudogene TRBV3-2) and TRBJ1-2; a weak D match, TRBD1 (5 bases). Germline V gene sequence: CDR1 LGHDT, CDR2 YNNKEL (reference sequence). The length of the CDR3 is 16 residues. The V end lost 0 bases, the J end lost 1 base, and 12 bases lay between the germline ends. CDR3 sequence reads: CASSQDDSPLNYGYTF. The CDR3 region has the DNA TGTGCCAGCAGCCAAGATGACAGCCCACTTAACTATGGCTACACCTTC.

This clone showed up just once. The CDR3 region is CASSPRGDEQYF. The CDR3 DNA is TGTGCCAGCAGCCCCCGCGGGGACGAGCAGTACTTC. This chain connects TRBV6-6 to TRBJ2-7; tentatively, D is TRBD2 (6 bases). The V gene's germline CDR1 is MNHNY and CDR2 SVGAGI (reference sequence). The V end was cut by 6 bases, the J end by 5 bases, with 11 bases between. The CDR3 is 12 amino acids.

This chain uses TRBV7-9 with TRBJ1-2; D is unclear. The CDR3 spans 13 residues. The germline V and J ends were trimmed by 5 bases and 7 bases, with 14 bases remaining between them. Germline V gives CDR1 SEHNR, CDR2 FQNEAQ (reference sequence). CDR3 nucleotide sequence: TGTGCCAGCAGCGAGAGGTGGCGGGCTGGCTACACCTTC. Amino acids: CASSERWRAGYTF.

This chain's CDR3 is CASKTGLEGGYTF. CDR3 DNA sequence: TGTGCCAGCAAGACAGGCCTCGAGGGAGGCTACACCTTC. The J gene is TRBJ1-2, the V gene TRBV6-6; a weak D match, TRBD1 (6 bases). The germline V and J ends were trimmed by 7 bases and 8 bases, with 17 bases remaining between them. Per the germline V gene, CDR1 is MNHNY and CDR2 is SVGAGI (reference sequence). This CDR3 spans 13 amino acids.

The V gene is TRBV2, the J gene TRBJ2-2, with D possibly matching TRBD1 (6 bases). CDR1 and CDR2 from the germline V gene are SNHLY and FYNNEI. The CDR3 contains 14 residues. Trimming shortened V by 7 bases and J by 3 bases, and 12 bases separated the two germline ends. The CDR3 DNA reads TGTGCCAGCACCTCAAGGGGGTACACCGGGGAGCTGTTTTTT. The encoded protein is CASTSRGYTGELFF.

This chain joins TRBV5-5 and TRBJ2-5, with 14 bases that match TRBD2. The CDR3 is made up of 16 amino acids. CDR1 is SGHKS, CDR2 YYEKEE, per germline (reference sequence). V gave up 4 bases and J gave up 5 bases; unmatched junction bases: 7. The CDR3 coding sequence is TGTGCCAGCAGCAGGGGACTAGCGGGAGTGGGGGAGACCCAGTACTTC. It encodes CASSRGLAGVGETQYF.

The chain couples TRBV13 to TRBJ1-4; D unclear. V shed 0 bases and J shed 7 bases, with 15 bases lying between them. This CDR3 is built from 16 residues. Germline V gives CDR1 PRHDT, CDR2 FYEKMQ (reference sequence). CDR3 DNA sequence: TGTGCCAGCAGCTTAGGAAAACGGGTCCGGGGTGAAAAACTGTTTTTT. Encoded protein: CASSLGKRVRGEKLFF.

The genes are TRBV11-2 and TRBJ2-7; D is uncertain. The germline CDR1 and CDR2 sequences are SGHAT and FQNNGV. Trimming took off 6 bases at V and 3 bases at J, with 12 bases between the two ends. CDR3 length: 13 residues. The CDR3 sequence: CASRSRAFYEQYF. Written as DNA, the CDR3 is TGTGCCAGCAGGTCAAGAGCGTTCTACGAGCAGTACTTC.

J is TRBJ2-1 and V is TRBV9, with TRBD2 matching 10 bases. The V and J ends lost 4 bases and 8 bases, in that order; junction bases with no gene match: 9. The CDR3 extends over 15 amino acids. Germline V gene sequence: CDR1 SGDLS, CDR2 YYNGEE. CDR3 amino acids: CASSSTSGIWYEQFF. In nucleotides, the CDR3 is TGTGCCAGCAGCTCTACTAGCGGGATTTGGTATGAGCAGTTCTTC.

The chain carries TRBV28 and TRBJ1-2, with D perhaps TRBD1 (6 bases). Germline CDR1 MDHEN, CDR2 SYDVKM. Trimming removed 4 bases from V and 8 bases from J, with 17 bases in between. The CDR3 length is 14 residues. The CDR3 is CASSSWGQGGGYTF. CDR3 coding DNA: TGTGCCAGCAGTTCGTGGGGGCAGGGTGGCGGCTACACCTTC.

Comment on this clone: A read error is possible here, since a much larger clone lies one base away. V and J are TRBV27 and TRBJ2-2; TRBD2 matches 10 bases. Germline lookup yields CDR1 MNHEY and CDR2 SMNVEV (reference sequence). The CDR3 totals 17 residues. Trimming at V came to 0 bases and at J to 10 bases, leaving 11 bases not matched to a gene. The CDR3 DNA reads TGTGCCAGCAGTTTATCAGCGGGAGGGCGACTCTCCGAGGAGCTGTTTTTT. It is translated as CASSLSAGGRLSEELFF.

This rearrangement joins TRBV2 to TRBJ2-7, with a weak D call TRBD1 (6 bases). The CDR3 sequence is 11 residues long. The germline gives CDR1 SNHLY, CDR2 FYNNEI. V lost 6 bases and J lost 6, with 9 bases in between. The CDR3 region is CASSGQFEQYF. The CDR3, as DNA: TGTGCCAGCAGCGGACAGTTCGAGCAGTACTTC.

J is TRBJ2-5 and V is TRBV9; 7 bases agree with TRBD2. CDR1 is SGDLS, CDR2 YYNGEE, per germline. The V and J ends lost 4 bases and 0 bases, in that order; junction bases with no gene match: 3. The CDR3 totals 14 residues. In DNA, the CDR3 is TGTGCCAGCAGCTCCGGGACTAACCAAGAGACCCAGTACTTC. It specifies CASSSGTNQETQYF.

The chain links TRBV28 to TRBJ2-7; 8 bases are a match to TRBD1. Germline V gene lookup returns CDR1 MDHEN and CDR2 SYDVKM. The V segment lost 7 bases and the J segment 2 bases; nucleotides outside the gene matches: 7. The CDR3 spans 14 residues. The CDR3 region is CASTPGGPPYEQYF. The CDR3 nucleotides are TGTGCCAGCACCCCAGGGGGCCCACCCTACGAGCAGTACTTC.

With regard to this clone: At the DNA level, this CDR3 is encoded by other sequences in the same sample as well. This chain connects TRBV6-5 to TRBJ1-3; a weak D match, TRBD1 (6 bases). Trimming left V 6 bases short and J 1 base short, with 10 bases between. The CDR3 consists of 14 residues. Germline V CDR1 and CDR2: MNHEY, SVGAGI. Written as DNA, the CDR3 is TGTGCCAGCAGCCGGGACAATTCTGGAAACACCATATATTTT. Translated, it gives CASSRDNSGNTIYF.